Listed below are T cell receptor beta chains from one sample, sequenced in a study of blood T cell repertoires in COVID-19. This table comes from immunoSEQ multiplex PCR, and its TCRdb copy is limited to in-frame clones, with some not included. The table includes 50,000 to 75,000 clones, 70% to 85% detected once. The sample taken for sequencing was peripheral blood. The receptors derive from a man between 60 and 70 years old with acute or convalescent COVID-19. CDR3s include the opening cysteine and the closing phenylalanine or tryptophan. The order of the fields is CDR3 protein, CDR3 DNA, J gene, V gene, D gene. A D gene is named only where the DNA matches it firmly.

CDR3 protein: CASSSDRGYNSPLHF; CDR3 DNA: TGTGCCAGCAGCTCCGACAGAGGATATAATTCACCCCTCCACTTT; J gene: TRBJ1-6; V gene: TRBV7-2; D gene: -
CDR3 protein: CASSLGGEQYF; CDR3 DNA: TGCGCCAGCAGCTTGGGCGGGGAGCAGTACTTC; J gene: TRBJ2-7; V gene: TRBV5-1; D gene: -
CDR3 protein: CAWSGQYTDTQYF; CDR3 DNA: TGTGCCTGGAGTGGGCAGTACACAGATACGCAGTATTTT; J gene: TRBJ2-3; V gene: TRBV30; D gene: -
CDR3 protein: CASKGQGATEAFF; CDR3 DNA: TGTGCCAGTAAGGGACAGGGTGCCACTGAAGCTTTCTTT; J gene: TRBJ1-1; V gene: TRBV19; D gene: TRBD1
CDR3 protein: CASSIRSSNQPQHF; CDR3 DNA: TGTGCCAGTAGTATACGGAGTAGCAATCAGCCCCAGCATTTT; J gene: TRBJ1-5; V gene: TRBV19; D gene: -
CDR3 protein: CASSLGQALYGYTF; CDR3 DNA: TGTGCCAGCAGCTTAGGACAGGCCTTATATGGCTACACCTTC; J gene: TRBJ1-2; V gene: TRBV7-9; D gene: -
CDR3 protein: CASSPRDYEQYF; CDR3 DNA: TGTGCCAGCAGTCCACGGGACTACGAGCAGTACTTC; J gene: TRBJ2-7; V gene: TRBV2; D gene: -
CDR3 protein: CACPGRESYEQYF; CDR3 DNA: TGTGCCTGTCCTGGGCGGGAGTCCTACGAGCAGTACTTC; J gene: TRBJ2-7; V gene: TRBV30; D gene: TRBD2
CDR3 protein: CATSDLDSRTDTQYF; CDR3 DNA: TGTGCCACCAGTGATTTAGACAGCCGCACAGATACGCAGTATTTT; J gene: TRBJ2-3; V gene: TRBV24-1; D gene: -
CDR3 protein: CASSARGEATEAFF; CDR3 DNA: TGTGCCAGCAGCGCCCGGGGGGAGGCCACTGAAGCTTTCTTT; J gene: TRBJ1-1; V gene: TRBV9; D gene: -